The 10 T cell receptor beta chains in this list originate from one sample, sequenced in a study of cytomegalovirus exposure and HLA in healthy donors. The PCR made use of 60 Vbeta and 13 Jbeta primers. The protocol was immunoSEQ multiplex PCR, while the TCRdb copy is restricted to in-frame clones and leaves out a portion. The sample records about 250,000 clones, roughly 81% being singletons. Sequencing was done on a sample of PBMCs. These receptors all come from a girl aged 2 to 10 in good health and CMV-seronegative.

This chain uses TRBV10-3 with TRBJ2-3; TRBD2 matches 9 bases. Looked up from germline, CDR1 is ENHRY and CDR2 is SYGVKD. This CDR3 spans 15 amino acids. Trimming cost V 4 bases and J 2 bases; bases outside gene matches: 4. CDR3 protein: CAISVSGGNTDTQYF. CDR3 nucleotides: TGTGCCATCAGTGTAAGCGGGGGGAACACAGATACGCAGTATTTT.

The chain carries TRBV11-3 and TRBJ2-7; 7 positions agree with TRBD2. Germline V gene data show CDR1 as SGHNT and CDR2 as YENEEA. CDR3 size: 12 residues. Unmatched junction bases numbered 0, after V lost 1 base and J lost 6 bases. Here the CDR3 reads CASSLGGGEQYF. For the CDR3, the DNA is TGTGCCAGCAGCTTAGGGGGGGGCGAGCAGTACTTC.

The chain links TRBV4-1 to TRBJ2-5; D perhaps matches TRBD1 (5 bases). Germline CDR1 and CDR2: MGHRA and YSYEKL. The CDR3 sequence is 14 residues long. V lost 4 bases and J 4 bases, leaving 13 bases between the germline ends. Here the CDR3 reads CASSLVQGLETQYF. In nucleotides, the CDR3 is TGCGCCAGCAGCCTGGTTCAGGGTTTAGAGACCCAGTACTTC.

A single count supports this clone. V usage is TRBV5-4 and J usage is TRBJ1-5; 7 positions match TRBD1. V was pared by 0 bases and J by 4 bases, with 4 bases of the junction left unmatched. Germline loops: CDR1 SGHNT, CDR2 YYREEE (reference sequence). The CDR3 consists of 15 residues. CDR3 coding DNA: TGTGCCAGCAGCTTGGCTGGGACAGTGAATCAGCCCCAGCATTTT. Translated, it gives CASSLAGTVNQPQHF.

The rearrangement uses TRBV10-2 and TRBJ1-2, with 8 bases fitting TRBD1. Germline V gene lookup returns CDR1 WSHSY and CDR2 SAAADI. The CDR3 consists of 13 residues. After removal of 9 bases from V and 5 bases from J, the junction contained 8 bases not matched to a gene. The CDR3 DNA reads as TGCGCCAGTGGACAGGGCCCGGGATATGGCTACACCTTC. Translating gives CASGQGPGYGYTF.

The rearrangement uses TRBV29-1 and TRBJ2-7; TRBD1 matches at 11 bases. This CDR3 is 14 amino acids long. Germline CDR1 reads SQVTM; CDR2 reads ANQGSEA. The V gene end was trimmed by 2 bases and the J gene end by 5 bases; junction bases not matched to a gene: 5. CDR3 sequence reads: CSVETGTGGDEQYF. Written as DNA, the CDR3 is TGCAGCGTTGAAACCGGGACAGGGGGGGACGAGCAGTACTTC.

The chain uses TRBV7-9 and TRBJ2-1; D perhaps matches TRBD1 (6 bases). CDR3 length: 13 amino acids. Germline CDR1 SEHNR, CDR2 FQNEAQ (reference sequence). The V gene lost 5 bases and the J gene lost 9 bases, with 14 bases spanning the gap. The CDR3 spells CASSLRRGVEQFF. DNA of the CDR3: TGTGCCAGCAGCCTCCGCAGGGGAGTTGAGCAGTTCTTC.

The gene calls are TRBV6-5 and TRBJ2-3, with D possibly TRBD2 on 5 matching bases. The CDR3 runs 13 residues. Germline V gene sequence: CDR1 MNHEY, CDR2 SVGAGI. The V and J ends lost 0 bases and 4 bases respectively, with 5 bases between them. CDR3 DNA sequence: TGTGCCAGCAGTTACTCGCGGGCAGATACGCAGTATTTT. Its protein is CASSYSRADTQYF.

The chain links TRBV29-1 to TRBJ2-1, with TRBD2 matching over 8 bases. Germline trimming cut 3 bases from V and 0 bases from J; bases unmatched to any gene: 7. The CDR3 is 16 residues long. CDR1 is SQVTM, CDR2 ANQGSEA, per germline. CDR3 DNA sequence: TGCAGCGTTGAGGGGTTGGCGGGGGGCTCCTACAATGAGCAGTTCTTC. It yields the protein CSVEGLAGGSYNEQFF.

The chain joins TRBV25-1 to TRBJ2-1; 10 bases match TRBD2. The CDR3 length is 15 residues. Looked up from germline, CDR1 is MGHDK and CDR2 is SYGVNS. J was trimmed by 6 bases and V by 6 bases; bases with no gene match: 8. CDR3 in amino acids: CASSPLAGDGNEQFF. CDR3 sequence (DNA): TGTGCCAGCAGCCCCCTAGCGGGAGACGGCAATGAGCAGTTCTTC.